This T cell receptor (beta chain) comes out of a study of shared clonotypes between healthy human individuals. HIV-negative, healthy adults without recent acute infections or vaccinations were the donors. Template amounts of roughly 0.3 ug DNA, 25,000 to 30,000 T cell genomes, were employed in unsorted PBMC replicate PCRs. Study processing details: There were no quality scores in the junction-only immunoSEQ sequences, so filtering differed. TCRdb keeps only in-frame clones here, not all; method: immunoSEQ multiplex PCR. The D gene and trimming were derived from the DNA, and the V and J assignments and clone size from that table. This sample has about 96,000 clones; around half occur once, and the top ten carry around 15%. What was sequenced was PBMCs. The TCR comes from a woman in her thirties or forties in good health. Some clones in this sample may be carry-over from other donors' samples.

The CDR3: CASSPEGSEQYF. CDR3 DNA sequence: TGTGCCAGCTCACCGGAGGGTTCCGAGCAGTACTTC. The chain employs TRBV18 and TRBJ2-7; a possible D gene is TRBD2 (6 bases). The V and J ends lost 3 bases and 6 bases respectively, with 9 bases between them. This CDR3 contains 12 residues. The germline V gene has CDR1 KGHSH and CDR2 LQKENI.